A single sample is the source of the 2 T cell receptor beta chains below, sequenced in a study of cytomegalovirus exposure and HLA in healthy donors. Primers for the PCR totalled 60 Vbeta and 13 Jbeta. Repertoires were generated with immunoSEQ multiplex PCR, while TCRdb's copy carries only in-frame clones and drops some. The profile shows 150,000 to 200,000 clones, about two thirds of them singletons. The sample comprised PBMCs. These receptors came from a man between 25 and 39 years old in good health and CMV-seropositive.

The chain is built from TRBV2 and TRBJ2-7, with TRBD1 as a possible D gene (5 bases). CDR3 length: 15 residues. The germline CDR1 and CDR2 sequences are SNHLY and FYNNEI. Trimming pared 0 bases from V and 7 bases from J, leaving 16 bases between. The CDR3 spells CASSEAHPGKIEQYF. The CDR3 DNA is TGTGCCAGCAGTGAAGCTCATCCAGGGAAAATTGAGCAGTACTTC.

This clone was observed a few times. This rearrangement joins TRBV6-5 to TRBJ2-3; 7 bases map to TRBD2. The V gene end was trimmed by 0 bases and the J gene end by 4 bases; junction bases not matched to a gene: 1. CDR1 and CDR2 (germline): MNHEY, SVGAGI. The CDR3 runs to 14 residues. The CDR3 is CASSYSSGADTQYF. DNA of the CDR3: TGTGCCAGCAGTTACTCCAGCGGGGCAGATACGCAGTATTTT.